The sequence of this T cell receptor beta chain was determined in a study of T-cell memory formation after mild COVID-19. Findings of the study overall: Contracting clones localized mainly to CM and EM when CD4+ and mainly to EMRA when CD8+. Cross-reactive memory appears to have joined, as suggested by some responding clones showing up in pre-infection memory. Clones contracting day 15 to 85 were balanced CD4/CD8; later expanders leaned CD4+.

Comment on this clonotype: Antigen: not known.

Germline V gene data show CDR1 as LGHNA and CDR2 as YNFKEQ. The J segment lost 5 bases and the V segment lost 1 base, leaving 5 bases of the junction unmatched. The CDR3 loop spans 15 amino acids. Constant-segment primers and 5'RACE yielded cDNA libraries for TCR alpha and TCR beta, each carrying sample barcodes and UMIs. TCRdb ran MiXCR on the 5' RACE reads and lists one entry per CDR3 protein. In the table there are 220,000 or so distinct CDR3 sequences, roughly 10% of which are singletons. This TCR was recovered from a man aged 18 to 30 who had mild COVID-19 (a few samples of this study predate the infection). Cell type and time point are not known. The V call is TRBV4-2, the J call TRBJ1-5; 7 positions agree with TRBD1. The sequenced material came from PBMCs or a T cell subset sorted from them (not recorded which). Here the CDR3 DNA reads TGTGCCAGCAGCCAAGGCGTAACAGGGGATCAGCCCCAGCATTTT. Protein sequence: CASSQGVTGDQPQHF.